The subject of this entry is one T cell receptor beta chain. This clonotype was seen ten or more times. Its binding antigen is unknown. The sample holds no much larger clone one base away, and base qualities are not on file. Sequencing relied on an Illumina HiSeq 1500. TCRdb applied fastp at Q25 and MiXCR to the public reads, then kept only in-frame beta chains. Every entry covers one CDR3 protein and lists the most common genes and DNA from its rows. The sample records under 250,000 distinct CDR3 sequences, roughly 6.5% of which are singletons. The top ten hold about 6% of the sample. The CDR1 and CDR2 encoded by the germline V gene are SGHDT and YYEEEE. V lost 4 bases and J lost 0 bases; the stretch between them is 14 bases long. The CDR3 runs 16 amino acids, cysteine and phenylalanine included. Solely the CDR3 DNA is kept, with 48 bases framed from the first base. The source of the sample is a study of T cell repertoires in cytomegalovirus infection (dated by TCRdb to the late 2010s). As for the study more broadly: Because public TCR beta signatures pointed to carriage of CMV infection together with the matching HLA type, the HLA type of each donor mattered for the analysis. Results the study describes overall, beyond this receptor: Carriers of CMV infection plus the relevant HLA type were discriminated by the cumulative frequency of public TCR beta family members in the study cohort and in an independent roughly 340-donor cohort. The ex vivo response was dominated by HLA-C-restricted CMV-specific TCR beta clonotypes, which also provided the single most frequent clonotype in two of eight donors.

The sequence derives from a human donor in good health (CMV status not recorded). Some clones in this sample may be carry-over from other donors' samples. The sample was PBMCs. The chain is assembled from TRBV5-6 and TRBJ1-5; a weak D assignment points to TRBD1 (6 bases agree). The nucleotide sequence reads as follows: TGTGCCAGCAGCCCTAGGGGGGAGGGTAGCAATCAGCCCCAGCATTTT. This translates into CASSPRGEGSNQPQHF.